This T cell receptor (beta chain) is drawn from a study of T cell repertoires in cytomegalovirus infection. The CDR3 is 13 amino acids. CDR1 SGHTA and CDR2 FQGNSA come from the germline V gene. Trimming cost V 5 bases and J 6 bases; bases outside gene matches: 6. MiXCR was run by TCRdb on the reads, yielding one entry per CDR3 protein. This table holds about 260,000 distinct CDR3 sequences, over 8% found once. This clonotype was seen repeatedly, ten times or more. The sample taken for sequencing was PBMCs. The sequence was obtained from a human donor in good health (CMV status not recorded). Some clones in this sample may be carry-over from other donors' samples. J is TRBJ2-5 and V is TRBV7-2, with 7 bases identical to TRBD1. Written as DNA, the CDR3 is TGTGCCAGCAGCCCCAACAGGGGAAAGACCCAGTACTTC. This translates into CASSPNRGKTQYF.